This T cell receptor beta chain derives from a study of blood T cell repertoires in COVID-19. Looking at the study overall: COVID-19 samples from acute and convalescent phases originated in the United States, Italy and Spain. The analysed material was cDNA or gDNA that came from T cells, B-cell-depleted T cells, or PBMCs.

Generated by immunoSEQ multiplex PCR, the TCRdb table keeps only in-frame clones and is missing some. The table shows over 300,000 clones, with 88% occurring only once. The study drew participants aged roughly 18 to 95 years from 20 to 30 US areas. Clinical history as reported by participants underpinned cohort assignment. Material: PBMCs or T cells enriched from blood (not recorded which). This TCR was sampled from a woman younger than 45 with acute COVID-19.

The DNA for the CDR3 is TGTGCCAGCAGCCAGTCCAACGTACCCCAGGCCCCGTTGGGCACTGAAGCTTTCTTT. It encodes CASSQSNVPQAPLGTEAFF. The rearrangement joins TRBV7-9 to TRBJ1-1, with no clear D. The germline V and J ends were trimmed by 5 bases and 4 bases, with 29 bases remaining between them. The germline CDR1 and CDR2 sequences are SEHNR and FQNEAQ (reference sequence). The CDR3 contains 19 residues.